These T cell receptor beta chains were read from a single sample in a study of T-cell memory formation after mild COVID-19. MiXCR was run by TCRdb on the 5' RACE reads, yielding one entry per CDR3 protein. The sample consists of about 260,000 distinct CDR3 sequences, roughly 8% of them appearing once. The sequencing sample was made of PBMCs or a T cell subset sorted from them (not recorded which). The receptors originated from a man younger than 35 who had mild COVID-19 (a few samples of this study predate the infection). Cell type and time point are not known. Both conserved end residues are part of each CDR3. D genes are given only for firm matches. Size values are once, few and many counts, or a class for expanded clones, and some rows have none.

D gene,J gene,clone size,V gene,CDR3 protein,CDR3 DNA
.,TRBJ2-1,many,TRBV6-4,CASSASARNEQFF,TGTGCCAGCAGTGCTAGTGCTCGCAATGAGCAGTTCTTC
.,TRBJ2-6,.,TRBV5-1,CASRTGSGANVLTF,TGCGCCAGCAGGACTGGGTCTGGGGCCAACGTCCTGACTTTC
.,TRBJ2-3,many,TRBV6-2/TRBV6-3,CASRSNGRDNTDTQYF,TGTGCCAGCAGATCAAACGGCCGGGACAACACAGATACGCAGTATTTT
.,TRBJ2-1,many,TRBV5-1,CASRPGTASYNEQFF,TGCGCCAGCAGACCCGGGACCGCGTCCTACAATGAGCAGTTCTTC
.,TRBJ2-7,.,TRBV5-6,CASSLSGQSSYEQYF,TGTGCCAGCAGCTTATCTGGGCAGAGCTCCTACGAGCAGTACTTC
.,TRBJ2-5,many,TRBV5-1,CASSGQLGETQYF,TGCGCCAGCTCTGGACAGCTAGGAGAGACCCAGTACTTC
TRBD1,TRBJ2-1,few,TRBV4-1,CASSQEPTGSGQFF,TGCGCCAGCAGCCAAGAGCCGACAGGGTCGGGGCAGTTCTTC
.,TRBJ1-2,many,TRBV3-1,CASSQGYGYTF,TGTGCCAGCAGCCAAGGGTATGGCTACACCTTC
.,TRBJ2-5,many,TRBV10-2,CASSEGSGWGDQETQYF,TGCGCCAGCAGTGAGGGGTCCGGATGGGGGGACCAAGAGACCCAGTACTTC
.,TRBJ1-2,.,TRBV27,CASSLRAGSGYGYTF,TGTGCCAGCAGTTTAAGGGCGGGCTCTGGCTATGGCTACACCTTC
.,TRBJ1-1,.,TRBV7-3,CASSPGATNTEAFF,TGTGCCAGCAGCCCAGGGGCCACGAACACTGAAGCTTTCTTT
.,TRBJ2-5,.,TRBV6-2/TRBV6-3,CASTNGPGAVKETQYF,TGTGCCAGCACCAATGGGCCGGGGGCCGTTAAAGAGACCCAGTACTTC
TRBD2,TRBJ2-1,few,TRBV3-1,CASSLDSGGPYNEQFF,TGTGCCAGCAGCCTAGATTCGGGGGGGCCTTACAATGAGCAGTTCTTC
TRBD2,TRBJ2-1,.,TRBV7-9,CASSLRLAENNEQFF,TGTGCCAGCAGCTTAAGACTAGCGGAAAACAATGAGCAGTTCTTC
.,TRBJ2-7,many,TRBV4-1,CASSQLDADEQYF,TGCGCCAGCAGCCAGCTAGACGCGGACGAGCAGTACTTC
.,TRBJ2-7,.,TRBV7-2,CASRGTAPTISYEQYF,TGTGCCAGCCGCGGGACAGCCCCCACCATCTCCTACGAGCAGTACTTC
.,TRBJ2-1,.,TRBV27,CASSVTGSYNEQFF,TGTGCCAGCAGCGTAACAGGCTCCTACAATGAGCAGTTCTTC
.,TRBJ1-5,.,TRBV21-1,CASSTPTGTYCNQPQHF,TGTGCCAGCAGCACTCCGACAGGGACGTATTGCAATCAGCCCCAGCATTTT
.,TRBJ2-5,.,TRBV12-3/TRBV12-4,CASTLRGKETQYF,TGTGCCAGCACCCTAAGGGGTAAAGAGACCCAGTACTTC
.,TRBJ2-5,.,TRBV9,CASSEEDSVETQYF,TGTGCCAGCAGCGAGGAGGACAGTGTGGAGACCCAGTACTTC
TRBD1,TRBJ2-1,few,TRBV15,CATSSRQGNEQFF,TGTGCCACCAGCAGTCGACAGGGCAATGAGCAGTTCTTC
.,TRBJ2-6,few,TRBV7-9,CASSLARGVESSGANVLTF,TGTGCCAGCAGCTTAGCGCGGGGTGTTGAGAGCTCTGGGGCCAACGTCCTGACTTTC
.,TRBJ2-3,.,TRBV27,CASSSPQDTQYF,TGTGCCAGCAGTTCTCCCCAAGATACGCAGTATTTT
TRBD1,TRBJ1-1,many,TRBV5-1,CASSLAGQGNTEAFF,TGCGCCAGCAGCTTGGCCGGACAGGGGAACACTGAAGCTTTCTTT
.,TRBJ2-3,few,TRBV12-3/TRBV12-4,CASSLPGLPRDTQYF,TGTGCCAGCAGTCTGCCCGGACTCCCGAGAGATACGCAGTATTTT
.,TRBJ2-3,few,TRBV29-1,CSFEFGSTDTQYF,TGCAGCTTTGAATTTGGGTCTACAGATACGCAGTATTTT
.,TRBJ2-3,.,TRBV4-3,CASSQGVGDTQYF,TGCGCCAGCAGCCAAGGGGTTGGGGATACGCAGTATTTT
.,TRBJ2-5,few,TRBV5-4,CASSNRDLKTQYF,TGTGCCAGCAGCAACAGAGATTTGAAGACCCAGTACTTC